This T cell receptor beta chain came from a study of cytomegalovirus exposure and HLA in healthy donors. Findings of the study overall: Across all donors, roughly uniform sequencing depth was an assumption of the presence/absence analyses.

A multiplex PCR was run with 60 Vbeta primers and 13 Jbeta primers. This table comes from immunoSEQ multiplex PCR, and its TCRdb copy is limited to in-frame clones, with some not included. Of about 170,000 clones listed, 78% are singletons. On this clone itself: Its specificity is unknown.

The CDR3 has 13 residues. Germline CDR1 is SGHNT and CDR2 is YYREEE (reference sequence). Deletions cut 4 bases from V and 6 bases from J, with 14 bases between. The sequencing sample was made of PBMCs. This sequence was found in a woman between 50 and 59 years old in good health and CMV-seropositive. The chain couples TRBV5-4 to TRBJ2-7; D is perhaps TRBD2 (5 bases). CDR3 DNA sequence: TGTGCCAGCAGCCTGGACGGGAACGGCGAGCAGTACTTC. It encodes CASSLDGNGEQYF.